What follows describes a single T cell receptor (beta chain). No antigen is known for it. These data are taken from a study of blood T cells in healthy people across ages. Study results and limitations: Reliance upon unsorted PBMCs precluded definitive naive versus antigen-experienced comparison. CMV status of donors was unknown, possibly confounding expanded clonotype changes.

The CDR3 loop spans 15 amino acids. V was cut by 6 bases and J by 6 bases, with 24 bases left in between. Germline-derived CDR1 and CDR2 are DFQATT and SNEGSKA (reference sequence). Then a second PCR, running roughly 7 to 11 cycles, was carried out with a sample-barcoded 5' primer and a J-beta primer mix. TCRdb itself ran the 5' RACE reads through MiXCR, one entry per CDR3 protein. The repertoire includes about 800,000 distinct CDR3 sequences, 46% of them detected once, and approximately 18% sits in the top ten. The rearrangement uses TRBV20-1 and TRBJ2-7, with D perhaps being TRBD1 or TRBD2 (5 bases each). This TCR was sampled from an older man in good health. Material for sequencing was blood. The CDR3 protein is CSARTLIGANSEQYF. The CDR3 region has the DNA TGCAGTGCCCGAACCCTGATCGGGGCTAATTCCGAGCAGTACTTC.